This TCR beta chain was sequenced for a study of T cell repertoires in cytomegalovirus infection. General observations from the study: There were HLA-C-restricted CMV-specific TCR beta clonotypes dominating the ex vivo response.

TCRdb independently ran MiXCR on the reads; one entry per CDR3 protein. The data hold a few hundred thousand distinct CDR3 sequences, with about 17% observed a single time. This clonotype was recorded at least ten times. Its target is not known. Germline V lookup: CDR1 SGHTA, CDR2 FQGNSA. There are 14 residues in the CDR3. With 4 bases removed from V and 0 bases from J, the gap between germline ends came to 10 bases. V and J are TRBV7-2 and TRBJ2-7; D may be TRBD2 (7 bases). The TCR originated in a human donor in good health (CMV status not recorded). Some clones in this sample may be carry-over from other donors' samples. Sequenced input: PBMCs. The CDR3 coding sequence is TGTGCCAGCAGCTCCGGGGGGCTCTCCTACGAGCAGTACTTC. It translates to CASSSGGLSYEQYF.